Sequencing of this TCR beta chain was carried out in a study of CD8 T cells in Susac syndrome. Per germline, CDR1 SGHAT and CDR2 FQNNGV. This CDR3 comprises 14 residues. Trimming removed 3 bases from V and 4 bases from J; junction bases left unmatched: 1. It was with random hexamers that roughly 0.45 to 1 ug RNA was reverse transcribed. Amplification of the TCR beta CDR3 was carried out by immunoSEQ multiplex PCR, which spanned a total of 54 Vbeta and 13 Jbeta segments. TCRdb processed the immunoSEQ multiplex PCR reads anew with MiXCR; each CDR3 protein has one entry. The sample has around 190,000 distinct CDR3 sequences; approximately 95% are singletons. Sequencing of TCR beta, carried out with a high-throughput approach, was applied to CD8+ and CD4+ T cells from the blood.

This TCR was sampled from a human donor in good health. The sequenced sample was CD4+ T cells from PBMCs. The chain has TRBV11-2 and TRBJ2-1; 9 bases map to TRBD2. This chain's CDR3 is CASSFSGRYNEQFF. The CDR3 DNA follows: TGTGCCAGCAGCTTCAGCGGGAGGTACAATGAGCAGTTCTTC.